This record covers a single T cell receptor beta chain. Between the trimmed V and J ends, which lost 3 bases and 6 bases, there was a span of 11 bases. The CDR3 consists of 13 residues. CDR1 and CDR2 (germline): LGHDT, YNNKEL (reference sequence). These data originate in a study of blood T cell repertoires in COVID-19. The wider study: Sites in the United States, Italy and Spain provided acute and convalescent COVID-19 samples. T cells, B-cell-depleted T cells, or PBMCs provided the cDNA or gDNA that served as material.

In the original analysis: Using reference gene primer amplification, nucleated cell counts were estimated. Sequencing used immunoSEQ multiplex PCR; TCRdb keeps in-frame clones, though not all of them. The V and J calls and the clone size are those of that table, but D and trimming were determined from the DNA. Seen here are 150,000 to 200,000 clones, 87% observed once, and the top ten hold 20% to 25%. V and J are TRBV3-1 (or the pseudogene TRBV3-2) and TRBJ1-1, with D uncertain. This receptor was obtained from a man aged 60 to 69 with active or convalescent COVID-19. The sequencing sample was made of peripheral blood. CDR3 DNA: TGTGCCAGCAGCCACGGATCAGGCGCTGAAGCTTTCTTT. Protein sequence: CASSHGSGAEAFF.